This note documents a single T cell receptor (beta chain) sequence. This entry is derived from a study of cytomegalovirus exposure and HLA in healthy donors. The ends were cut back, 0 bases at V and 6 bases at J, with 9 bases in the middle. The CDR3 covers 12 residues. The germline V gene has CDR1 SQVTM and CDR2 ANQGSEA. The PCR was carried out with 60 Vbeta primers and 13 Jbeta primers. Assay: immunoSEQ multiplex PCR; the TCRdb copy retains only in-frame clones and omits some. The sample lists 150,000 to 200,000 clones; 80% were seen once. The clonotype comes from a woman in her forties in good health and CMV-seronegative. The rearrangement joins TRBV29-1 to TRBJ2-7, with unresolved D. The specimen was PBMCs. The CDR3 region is CSVEDPTGEQYF. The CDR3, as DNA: TGCAGCGTTGAAGATCCTACGGGCGAGCAGTACTTC.